A selection of T cell receptor beta chains follows, all from one sample in a study of control samples from healthy donors and cancer patients. Clones were read by immunoSEQ multiplex PCR, and TCRdb kept only the in-frame ones, dropping some. The sample records approximately 110,000 clones, roughly 90% being singletons. Specimen: blood. Receptors were obtained from a woman younger than 35 in good health. CDR3s include the opening cysteine and the closing phenylalanine or tryptophan. Fields, in order: CDR3 DNA, CDR3 protein, V gene, D gene, J gene, clone size. D genes are given only for firm matches. Clone size, where shown, is once, few, many, or a class for clones that have expanded.

DNA: TGTGCCAGCAGCTCGCGATCAGGGTGGGAAAACTATGGCTACACCTTC
CDR3: CASSSRSGWENYGYTF
V: TRBV7-9
D: NA
J: TRBJ1-2
size: few

DNA: TGTGCCAGCAGTTGGCCATACGGACTAGCGACCCGAGAAGAGACCCAGTACTTC
CDR3: CASSWPYGLATREETQYF
V: TRBV28
D: TRBD2
J: TRBJ2-5
size: NA

DNA: TGTGCCAGCAGCCCACTTCTCAGCGGGGGGAAAGCCACCGGGGAGCTGTTTTTT
CDR3: CASSPLLSGGKATGELFF
V: TRBV7-2
D: TRBD2
J: TRBJ2-2
size: NA

DNA: TGTGCCAGCAGCTTAGGTGATGGCGACACCGGGGAGCTGTTTTTT
CDR3: CASSLGDGDTGELFF
V: TRBV7-3
D: NA
J: TRBJ2-2
size: NA

DNA: TGTGCCAGCAGCGTAGGCCTTCGGACAGCGAACTATGGCTACACCTTC
CDR3: CASSVGLRTANYGYTF
V: TRBV9
D: NA
J: TRBJ1-2
size: NA

DNA: TGTGCCAGCAGCCAGGTCGACAGTAATGAAAAACTGTTTTTT
CDR3: CASSQVDSNEKLFF
V: TRBV14
D: NA
J: TRBJ1-4
size: NA

DNA: TGTGCCAGCACAGGGATCGAGTACACCGGGGAGCTGTTTTTT
CDR3: CASTGIEYTGELFF
V: TRBV6-6
D: NA
J: TRBJ2-2
size: NA

DNA: TGTGCCAGCTCACTCGGCGTAGCGGGGGACCAAGAGACCCAGTACTTC
CDR3: CASSLGVAGDQETQYF
V: TRBV18
D: TRBD2
J: TRBJ2-5
size: NA

DNA: TGTGCCAGCAGTCTTCGTCTGAGAGGGCCCGGGTATAATTCACCCCTCCACTTT
CDR3: CASSLRLRGPGYNSPLHF
V: TRBV28
D: NA
J: TRBJ1-6
size: NA

DNA: TGTGCCAGCAGCTTGCCCGGGACGGCTAACTATGGCTACACCTTC
CDR3: CASSLPGTANYGYTF
V: TRBV7-2
D: NA
J: TRBJ1-2
size: NA

DNA: TGTGCCAGCAGTTACAGGGGCTACGAGCAGTACTTC
CDR3: CASSYRGYEQYF
V: TRBV28
D: TRBD1
J: TRBJ2-7
size: NA

DNA: TGTGCCAGCAGTCGGACTAGCGGGAGACGGGAGACCCAGTACTTC
CDR3: CASSRTSGRRETQYF
V: TRBV28
D: TRBD2
J: TRBJ2-5
size: NA

DNA: TGTGCCAGCAGCTCGGACGGACAGGGGGCTCTCGAGCAGTACTTC
CDR3: CASSSDGQGALEQYF
V: TRBV7-2
D: TRBD1
J: TRBJ2-7
size: once

DNA: TGCGCCAGCAGCCAAGATGGTCGACTACCATTCTATGGCTACACCTTC
CDR3: CASSQDGRLPFYGYTF
V: TRBV4-3
D: NA
J: TRBJ1-2
size: NA

DNA: TGTGCCAGCAGTCACCTTGAGACCCAGTACTTC
CDR3: CASSHLETQYF
V: TRBV6-2/TRBV6-3
D: NA
J: TRBJ2-5
size: NA

DNA: TGCGCCAGCAGCCCCCAGATTGGCAGGGGGTCCTACGAGCAGTACTTC
CDR3: CASSPQIGRGSYEQYF
V: TRBV4-3
D: TRBD1
J: TRBJ2-7
size: NA

DNA: TGCGCCAGCAGCTTACTAGCGGGAGGCTCCTACAATGAGCAGTTCTTC
CDR3: CASSLLAGGSYNEQFF
V: TRBV5-1
D: TRBD2
J: TRBJ2-1
size: NA

DNA: TGTGCCAGCAGCCTTAGACTAGCGGGGGCCCTCGGCGAGCAGTACTTC
CDR3: CASSLRLAGALGEQYF
V: TRBV3-1/TRBV3-2
D: TRBD2
J: TRBJ2-7
size: NA

DNA: TGTGCCAGCAGCTTGGGAACACAGGGTGGCTACACCTTC
CDR3: CASSLGTQGGYTF
V: TRBV5-6
D: NA
J: TRBJ1-2
size: NA

DNA: TGTGCCAGCAGTTCATGGGGTACAGATACGCAGTATTTT
CDR3: CASSSWGTDTQYF
V: TRBV12-3/TRBV12-4
D: NA
J: TRBJ2-3
size: NA

DNA: TGTGCTAGTGCCTCCCAAGGGGGCCAGCCCCAGCATTTT
CDR3: CASASQGGQPQHF
V: TRBV12-5
D: TRBD1
J: TRBJ1-5
size: NA

DNA: TGTGCCAGCAGCCCCCCCCCGAGTTCGACCTACGAGCAGTACTTC
CDR3: CASSPPPSSTYEQYF
V: TRBV5-6
D: NA
J: TRBJ2-7
size: NA

DNA: TGTGCCAGCAGCTTAAGGACGGAGGGGACTGAAGCTTTCTTT
CDR3: CASSLRTEGTEAFF
V: TRBV13
D: NA
J: TRBJ1-1
size: NA

DNA: TGCAGCGTAAGGGGGGGAAACATTCAGTACTTC
CDR3: CSVRGGNIQYF
V: TRBV29-1
D: NA
J: TRBJ2-4
size: NA

DNA: TGTGCCAGCAGCCCCGTCCCAGATACGCAGTATTTT
CDR3: CASSPVPDTQYF
V: TRBV7-2
D: NA
J: TRBJ2-3
size: NA

DNA: TGTGCCAGTAGTTACGGACAGGGGGGCTACGAGCAGTACTTC
CDR3: CASSYGQGGYEQYF
V: TRBV19
D: TRBD1
J: TRBJ2-7
size: NA

DNA: TGTGCCAGCAGCCCGGGACAGGTCAGACGGGGATCCTACAATGAGCAGTTCTTC
CDR3: CASSPGQVRRGSYNEQFF
V: TRBV7-3
D: TRBD1
J: TRBJ2-1
size: once

DNA: TGTGCCAGCAGCGTAGGGATTTCTGGAAACACCATATATTTT
CDR3: CASSVGISGNTIYF
V: TRBV9
D: NA
J: TRBJ1-3
size: once

DNA: TGCGCCAGCAGTGAAAACGGACAGGGAATGAACTATGGCTACACCTTC
CDR3: CASSENGQGMNYGYTF
V: TRBV10-2
D: TRBD1
J: TRBJ1-2
size: NA

DNA: TGTGCCAGCAGTTTAAGTCGAGGTACAGGGCAGTTCTTC
CDR3: CASSLSRGTGQFF
V: TRBV12-3/TRBV12-4
D: NA
J: TRBJ2-1
size: NA

DNA: TGTGTCAGCAGTTACGACTTGCGTTCGGTAGCTTTCTTT
CDR3: CVSSYDLRSVAFF
V: TRBV6-2/TRBV6-3
D: NA
J: TRBJ1-1
size: NA

DNA: TGTGCCACCAGTGACCTGGGTTGGAATTCAGATACGCAGTATTTT
CDR3: CATSDLGWNSDTQYF
V: TRBV24-1
D: NA
J: TRBJ2-3
size: NA

DNA: TGTGCCAGCAGCTTGCTCCCTACAGGGAGAAGACCGAACACTGAAGCTTTCTTT
CDR3: CASSLLPTGRRPNTEAFF
V: TRBV5-4
D: NA
J: TRBJ1-1
size: NA

DNA: TGCGCCAGCAGCCAAGGGGGCTCTAGCGGAAACACCGGGGAGCTGTTTTTT
CDR3: CASSQGGSSGNTGELFF
V: TRBV4-3
D: TRBD2
J: TRBJ2-2
size: NA

DNA: TGTGCCAGCTCACCAAACTCGCAAGAGACCCAGTACTTC
CDR3: CASSPNSQETQYF
V: TRBV18
D: NA
J: TRBJ2-5
size: NA

DNA: TGTGCCAGCAGCCAAGGGGACGGCAGAGCGGGAACGAACACCGGGGAGCTGTTTTTT
CDR3: CASSQGDGRAGTNTGELFF
V: TRBV21-1
D: NA
J: TRBJ2-2
size: NA

DNA: TGCAGTGCTTTAGGGACCGGGGAGCTGTTTTTT
CDR3: CSALGTGELFF
V: TRBV20-1
D: NA
J: TRBJ2-2
size: NA

DNA: TGTGCCAGTAGTGGCGGGAGTCGCAATGAGCAGTTCTTC
CDR3: CASSGGSRNEQFF
V: TRBV19
D: TRBD2
J: TRBJ2-1
size: NA

DNA: TGTGCCAGCAGGCGCGGGGGGATTACGTACGAGCAGTACTTC
CDR3: CASRRGGITYEQYF
V: TRBV6-5
D: TRBD2
J: TRBJ2-7
size: few

DNA: TGTGCCTGGAGTGTCGGGGTGAGTTACGAGCAGTACTTC
CDR3: CAWSVGVSYEQYF
V: TRBV30
D: NA
J: TRBJ2-7
size: NA

DNA: TGCGCCAGCAGTGAAGAAGCTGGCTACACCTTC
CDR3: CASSEEAGYTF
V: TRBV6-1
D: NA
J: TRBJ1-2
size: NA

DNA: TGTGCCAGCAGAGCTACTCGGACAGGGTTGAATGGCTACACCTTC
CDR3: CASRATRTGLNGYTF
V: TRBV6-5
D: TRBD1
J: TRBJ1-2
size: once

DNA: TGTGCCAGCAGCCAGAGTTTGAGGGCCAGGGGAGGTGGCTACACCTTC
CDR3: CASSQSLRARGGGYTF
V: TRBV14
D: NA
J: TRBJ1-2
size: few

DNA: TGTGCCAGCAGTCCGAGGGGGACCCCTAACTACGAGCAGTACTTC
CDR3: CASSPRGTPNYEQYF
V: TRBV7-6
D: NA
J: TRBJ2-7
size: NA

DNA: TGTGCCAGCACCGACGACAGGGCTGGGGAGACCCAGTACTTC
CDR3: CASTDDRAGETQYF
V: TRBV7-9
D: TRBD1
J: TRBJ2-5
size: NA

DNA: TGCGCCAGCAGCCAAGAACCGGGCAGGGGGAATAGCAATCAGCCCCAGCATTTT
CDR3: CASSQEPGRGNSNQPQHF
V: TRBV4-1
D: TRBD1
J: TRBJ1-5
size: NA

DNA: TGTGCCAGCAGTTTAGGACAGGGTAATTCACCCCTCCACTTT
CDR3: CASSLGQGNSPLHF
V: TRBV27
D: TRBD1
J: TRBJ1-6
size: NA

DNA: TGTGCCAGTAGTATGGACAGGAGCTCCTACAATGAGCAGTTCTTC
CDR3: CASSMDRSSYNEQFF
V: TRBV19
D: TRBD1
J: TRBJ2-1
size: NA

DNA: TGCGCCAGCAGCCAACCAGGGGTGGGCTACACTGAAGCTTTCTTT
CDR3: CASSQPGVGYTEAFF
V: TRBV4-3
D: NA
J: TRBJ1-1
size: NA

DNA: TGTGCCAGCAGCGCTGGGGGGAGCTCCTACAATGAGCAGTTCTTC
CDR3: CASSAGGSSYNEQFF
V: TRBV5-8
D: NA
J: TRBJ2-1
size: NA

DNA: TGTGCCAGCAGCTTAGTAGCGGGGGCCTCCAATGAGCAGTTCTTC
CDR3: CASSLVAGASNEQFF
V: TRBV7-3
D: TRBD2
J: TRBJ2-1
size: NA

DNA: TGTGCCTGGAGTCCGGACAGTAACTATGGCTACACCTTC
CDR3: CAWSPDSNYGYTF
V: TRBV30
D: NA
J: TRBJ1-2
size: NA

DNA: TGTGCCACTATGCAGGGACGCGGGACTGAAGCTTTCTTT
CDR3: CATMQGRGTEAFF
V: TRBV24-1
D: NA
J: TRBJ1-1
size: NA